Shown below are 17 T cell receptor beta chains from a single sample sequenced in a study of beta chain features in type 1 diabetes. Reverse transcription of all isolated RNA meant that expressed TCRB transcripts were sequenced. Clones were sequenced by immunoSEQ multiplex PCR, and TCRdb holds only the in-frame ones, with some missing. The sample consists of hundreds of thousands of clones, approximately 15% of them appearing once. Sequenced material: naive CD4+ T cells from blood. The receptors derive from a man younger than 45 in good health.

This clone was observed a handful of times. The chain couples TRBV5-6 to TRBJ2-3; D is perhaps TRBD2 (6 bases). The CDR3 has 14 amino acids. CDR1 SGHDT and CDR2 YYEEEE come from the germline V gene. Trimming pared 0 bases from V and 7 bases from J, leaving 12 bases between. The CDR3 loop reads CASSLAGLLHTQYF. The CDR3 DNA reads as TGTGCCAGCAGCTTGGCGGGACTTCTCCATACGCAGTATTTT.

The V gene is TRBV11-2, the J gene TRBJ2-1, with D unresolved. The CDR3 spans 11 residues. Per the germline V gene, CDR1 is SGHAT and CDR2 is FQNNGV. V shed 5 bases and J shed 8 bases, with 7 bases lying between them. This CDR3 is CASSQAYEQFF. As DNA, the CDR3 is TGTGCCAGCAGCCAGGCGTATGAGCAGTTCTTC.

The V call is TRBV4-1, the J call TRBJ2-1; TRBD2 matches 7 bases. CDR1 is MGHRA, CDR2 YSYEKL, per germline. The ends lost 3 bases at V and 10 bases at J; junction bases unmatched: 12. There are 15 residues in the CDR3. The CDR3 spells CASSQTLAGGREQFF. In DNA, the CDR3 is TGCGCCAGCAGCCAGACCTTAGCGGGCGGGCGCGAGCAGTTCTTC.

This chain uses TRBV9 with TRBJ2-5, with a weak D call TRBD2 (8 bases). V was pared by 7 bases and J by 3 bases, with 19 bases between. Germline V lookup: CDR1 SGDLS, CDR2 YYNGEE. The CDR3 consists of 15 residues. The CDR3 loop reads CASARGTRKKETQYF. CDR3 DNA: TGTGCCAGCGCCAGGGGGACTAGAAAGAAAGAGACCCAGTACTTC.

As DNA, the CDR3 is TGTGCCAGCACCTGGACGGTAGATAATGAGCAGTTCTTC. This translates into CASTWTVDNEQFF. The chain is built from TRBV7-2 and TRBJ2-1; D unclear. The V end lost 7 bases, the J end lost 7 bases, and 14 bases lay between the germline ends. Germline values: CDR1 SGHTA, CDR2 FQGNSA. The CDR3 extends over 13 amino acids.

This clone has just a few counts. The chain recombines TRBV7-2 with TRBJ2-1; TRBD2 agrees at 11 bases. CDR1 and CDR2 (germline): SGHTA, FQGNSA. J lost 6 bases, V lost 5 bases, and 6 bases had no gene match. This CDR3 has 15 residues. DNA of the CDR3: TGTGCCAGCAGCAGCACTAGCGGGAGATTCAATGAGCAGTTCTTC. Translated: CASSSTSGRFNEQFF.

This clone has just a few counts. The chain has TRBV6-5 and TRBJ2-1; 8 bases align to TRBD1. Germline lookup yields CDR1 MNHEY and CDR2 SVGAGI. With 5 bases clipped from V and 7 bases from J, the junction kept 1 base outside the gene matches. The CDR3 spans 12 residues. CDR3 amino acids: CASSTGGNEQFF. The CDR3 DNA reads TGTGCCAGCAGTACAGGGGGAAATGAGCAGTTCTTC.

The chain couples TRBV6-6 to TRBJ1-2; 7 bases fit TRBD1. Per the germline V gene, CDR1 is MNHNY and CDR2 is SVGAGI (reference sequence). This CDR3 region has 13 residues. The V and J ends lost 6 bases and 6 bases, in that order; junction bases with no gene match: 7. This CDR3 is CASSRDSLDGYTF. CDR3 in DNA: TGTGCCAGCAGCCGGGACAGTTTGGATGGCTACACCTTC.

This clone was counted between two and nine times. The CDR3 coding sequence is TGTGCCAGCAGCCAAACGGGGGGGGCGGCAGATACGCAGTATTTT. This encodes CASSQTGGAADTQYF. This chain connects TRBV7-2 to TRBJ2-3; 8 nucleotides align to TRBD2. The CDR3 sequence is 15 residues long. The ends lost 5 bases at V and 4 bases at J; junction bases unmatched: 8. Germline lookup yields CDR1 SGHTA and CDR2 FQGNSA.

As for this clone: Other DNA sequences in this specimen translate into the identical CDR3. V and J are TRBV18 and TRBJ1-5; D gene ambiguous. The CDR3 has 13 residues. CDR1 KGHSH and CDR2 LQKENI come from the germline V gene. Trimming took off 6 bases at V and 1 base at J, with 7 bases between the two ends. The CDR3 bases are TGTGCCAGCTCCCCCGGAAGCAATCAGCCCCAGCATTTT. It is translated as CASSPGSNQPQHF.

This clone appeared a few times. The gene calls are TRBV29-1 and TRBJ1-5; D not certain. V gave up 7 bases and J gave up 6 bases, with 13 bases separating them. There are 12 residues in the CDR3. From germline, CDR1 is SQVTM and CDR2 ANQGSEA. The CDR3 protein is CSAALWGQPQHF. CDR3 sequence (DNA): TGCAGCGCTGCACTTTGGGGTCAGCCCCAGCATTTT.

This chain connects TRBV5-4 to TRBJ2-3; 7 positions match TRBD1. The CDR3 is made up of 15 amino acids. V was clipped by 4 bases and J by 9 bases; unmatched bases: 14. Germline CDR1 SGHNT, CDR2 YYREEE (reference sequence). CDR3 loop: CASSTDRARLGTQYF. The CDR3 DNA is TGTGCCAGCAGCACCGACAGGGCGAGGTTAGGGACGCAGTATTTT.

The CDR3 sequence: CASSHGYGTGELFF. As DNA, the CDR3 is TGTGCCAGCAGCCACGGGTATGGCACCGGGGAGCTGTTTTTT. The genes are TRBV14 and TRBJ2-2; D remains ambiguous. The CDR3 loop spans 14 amino acids. The germline V and J ends were trimmed by 3 bases and 4 bases, with 9 bases remaining between them. Germline V gives CDR1 SGHDN, CDR2 FVKESK.

This sequence joins TRBV19 and TRBJ1-2; D gene uncertain. The CDR3 totals 11 residues. Germline CDR1 reads LNHDA; CDR2 reads SQIVND (reference sequence). V was pared by 9 bases and J by 4 bases, with 9 bases between. The CDR3 protein is CASQIGYGYTF. The DNA for the CDR3 is TGTGCCAGCCAGATTGGCTATGGCTACACCTTC.

This clone has a handful of counts. The chain recombines TRBV19 with TRBJ1-1; D is undetermined. Trimming shortened V by 4 bases and J by 5 bases, and 14 bases separated the two germline ends. Per the germline V gene, CDR1 is LNHDA and CDR2 is SQIVND (reference sequence). This CDR3 is 14 amino acids long. CDR3 in amino acids: CASSTRGGETEAFF. Here the CDR3 DNA reads TGTGCCAGTAGTACACGTGGCGGCGAGACTGAAGCTTTCTTT.

The rearrangement links TRBV7-8 to TRBJ2-4; the D is unclear. CDR3 length equals 15 residues. The V gene lost 6 bases and the J gene lost 2 bases, with 14 bases spanning the gap. Looked up from germline, CDR1 is SGHVS and CDR2 is FQNEAQ. CDR3 loop: CASSHYEETKNIQYF. As DNA, the CDR3 is TGTGCCAGCAGTCACTATGAAGAAACCAAAAACATTCAGTACTTC. Looking up the rest from reference TRBV7-8 and TRBJ2-4 gives the full variable domain: GAGVSQSPRYKVAKRGQDVALRCDPISGHVSLFWYQQALGQGPEFLTYFQNEAQLDKSGLPSDRFFAERPEGSVSTLKIQRTQQEDSAVYLCASSHYEETKNIQYFGAGTRLSVL.

This clone occurred a few times. The J gene is TRBJ2-3, the V gene TRBV7-7, with 8 nucleotides matching TRBD2. The CDR3 totals 16 residues. Germline loops: CDR1 SSHAT, CDR2 FNYEAQ (reference sequence). The V segment lost 3 bases and the J segment 3 bases; nucleotides outside the gene matches: 8. CDR3 DNA sequence: TGTGCCAGCAGCTTCGGGGGGGCTGGAGGGACAGATACGCAGTATTTT. It yields the protein CASSFGGAGGTDTQYF.